These 11 T cell receptor beta chains were sequenced from one sample in a study of CD8+CD57+ T cells in acquired aplastic anemia. CD8+CD57+ cell expansion, shown by flow cytometry, had occurred in the patients selected for sequencing. Using genomic DNA as the template, TCR beta VDJ and CDR3 profiling was carried out. One entry per CDR3 protein results from TCRdb running MiXCR on the reads. The table records hundreds of thousands of distinct CDR3 sequences, about a third of them present only once. Sequenced sample: sorted CD4+, CD8+, or CD8+CD57+ T cells (not recorded which) from PBMCs. The receptors shown here come from a human donor with aplastic anemia.

With respect to this clonotype: The junction differs from germline at one of its ends, possibly a read error. The chain recombines TRBV7-9 with TRBJ2-4; 7 nucleotides line up with TRBD1. Germline CDR1 and CDR2: SEHNR and FQNEAQ (reference sequence). This CDR3 is built from 12 residues. CDR3 sequence: CASSLDQGDQDF. Written as DNA, the CDR3 is TGTGCCAGCAGCTTAGACCAGGGGGACCAGGACTTC.

The chain is built from TRBV7-3 and TRBJ1-1; D may be TRBD1 (5 bases). CDR3 size: 12 residues. The germline V gene has CDR1 SGHTA and CDR2 FQGTGA. V lost 2 bases and J 10 bases, leaving 11 bases between the germline ends. The CDR3 protein is CASSLAGEVAFF. The DNA of the CDR3 is TGTGCCAGCAGCTTAGCGGGGGAGGTAGCTTTCTTT. Full variable domain (remainder filled in from reference TRBV7-3 and TRBJ1-1): GAGVSQTPSNKVTEKGKYVELRCDPISGHTALYWYRQSLGQGPEFLIYFQGTGAADDSGLPNDRFFAVRPEGSVSTLKIQRTERGDSAVYLCASSLAGEVAFFGQGTRLTVV.

This clonotype was observed a handful of times. The chain carries TRBV20-1 and TRBJ1-1; D unresolved. The CDR3 is made up of 15 amino acids. Trimming removed 4 bases from V and 1 base from J, with 16 bases in between. In germline, CDR1 is DFQATT, CDR2 SNEGSKA (reference sequence). Here the CDR3 reads CSATLPDTANTEAFF. The CDR3 nucleotides read TGCAGTGCTACGCTCCCCGACACAGCGAACACTGAAGCTTTCTTT.

The CDR3 protein is CASSLPGRGRGYTF. The CDR3 DNA follows: TGTGCCAGCAGCTTACCCGGGAGAGGACGCGGCTACACCTTC. This sequence joins TRBV7-8 and TRBJ1-2; D not certain. In germline, CDR1 is SGHVS, CDR2 FQNEAQ. V was cut by 2 bases and J by 8 bases, with 15 bases left in between. The CDR3 totals 14 residues. The full variable domain, its missing parts supplied by reference TRBV7-8 and TRBJ1-2, is GAGVSQSPRYKVAKRGQDVALRCDPISGHVSLFWYQQALGQGPEFLTYFQNEAQLDKSGLPSDRFFAERPEGSVSTLKIQRTQQEDSAVYLCASSLPGRGRGYTFGSGTRLTVV.

V is TRBV11-2 and J is TRBJ2-5; a weak D match, TRBD1 (5 bases). The CDR3 is 16 amino acids. Trimming cost V 5 bases and J 5 bases, with 21 bases left between them. Germline assignment: CDR1 SGHAT and CDR2 FQNNGV. The chain's CDR3 is CASSTEGDSNWETQYF. The CDR3 region has the DNA TGTGCCAGCAGCACGGAAGGGGATTCCAACTGGGAGACCCAGTACTTC.

This clonotype has more than one count but fewer than ten. V gene TRBV12-3 or TRBV12-4 combines with J gene TRBJ2-1, with D perhaps TRBD1 (6 bases). The CDR3 runs to 14 residues. V lost 6 bases, J lost 1 base, and 10 bases lay in between. CDR3 region: CASSNRVSYNEQFF. DNA of the CDR3: TGTGCCAGCAGCAACAGGGTGTCCTACAATGAGCAGTTCTTC.

J is TRBJ2-7 and V is TRBV2; 9 nucleotides match TRBD1. This CDR3 contains 15 residues. Germline assignment: CDR1 SNHLY and CDR2 FYNNEI. Trimming at V came to 4 bases and at J to 0 bases, leaving 4 bases not matched to a gene. The CDR3 DNA reads as TGTGCCAGCAGTGCAAGGGACAGGGACTCCTACGAGCAGTACTTC. It encodes CASSARDRDSYEQYF.

This clonotype was observed at least ten times. This sequence joins TRBV19 and TRBJ2-1; D might be TRBD2 (6 bases). There are 14 residues in the CDR3. The ends were cut back, 3 bases at V and 9 bases at J, with 15 bases in the middle. Germline V gene lookup returns CDR1 LNHDA and CDR2 SQIVND (reference sequence). The chain's CDR3 is CASSIVRAGSEQFF. In DNA form, the CDR3 reads TGTGCCAGTAGTATCGTGCGGGCGGGGAGTGAGCAGTTCTTC.

This clonotype was found a few times. The J gene is TRBJ2-5, the V gene TRBV11-1; D may be TRBD1 (7 bases). Trimming removed 5 bases from V and 5 bases from J, with 24 bases in between. The germline V gene has CDR1 SGHAT and CDR2 FQDESV (reference sequence). The CDR3 contains 17 residues. The CDR3 region is CASSIRELVGGQETQYF. The DNA for the CDR3 is TGTGCCAGCAGCATACGGGAATTGGTGGGGGGACAGGAGACCCAGTACTTC.

This chain uses TRBV10-2 with TRBJ2-7, with D perhaps assigned TRBD1 or TRBD2 (5 bases each). Per germline, CDR1 WSHSY and CDR2 SAAADI. The V and J ends lost 4 bases and 1 base respectively, with 17 bases between them. This CDR3 region has 16 residues. The CDR3 nucleotides are TGCGCCAGCAGTGGCTTTCTCCGGGACCGGTCCTACGAGCAGTACTTC. Amino acids: CASSGFLRDRSYEQYF.

The sample holds a few counts of this clonotype. This chain joins TRBV5-5 and TRBJ2-7, with a possible D match to TRBD1 (6 bases). The germline gives CDR1 SGHKS, CDR2 YYEKEE (reference sequence). The CDR3 has 14 residues. Trimming took 1 base from V and 5 from J, leaving 13 bases between them. In DNA, the CDR3 is TGTGCCAGCAGCTTGACAGGGTTGGTAGACGAGCAGTACTTC. Its translation: CASSLTGLVDEQYF. The full variable domain, completed using reference TRBV5-5 and TRBJ2-7, is DAGVTQSPTHLIKTRGQQVTLRCSPISGHKSVSWYQQVLGQGPQFIFQYYEKEERGRGNFPDRFSARQFPNYSSELNVNALLLGDSALYLCASSLTGLVDEQYFGPGTRLTVT.